This T cell receptor beta chain was found in a study of blood T cell repertoires in COVID-19 (dated by TCRdb to 2020 to 2022). At the level of the whole study: Samples from collaborators originated in the United States, Italy and Spain and spanned both the acute and convalescent phases of COVID-19. The material from the prospective study consisted of cDNA or gDNA derived from T cells, B-cell-depleted T cells, or PBMCs. Deeply sampled blood TCRbeta repertoires from subjects exposed to, actively infected with, or recovered from COVID-19 were included in the dataset. A freely available public database, intended as a resource for researchers studying the immune response to SARS-CoV-2, is where the repertoires were released. Samples were obtained from the ongoing ImmuneRACE study (first 160 participants) and from over 1,000 subjects provided by 6 global collaborators. Sample metadata almost always included a de-identified subject ID, COVID-19 status, age in years and sex. Where available, HLA class I and class II types were obtained from metadata supplied by the sample provider rather than from assay-based typing.

Based on the germline V gene (reference sequence), the CDR1 and CDR2 sequences are DFQATT and SNEGSKA. The CDR3 measures 16 amino acids from cysteine to phenylalanine. The CDR3 DNA has 48 bases and is translated from base 1. The germline ends are 18 bases apart after V is trimmed by 3 bases and J by 1 base. At one collaborating source in Seattle, patients were enrolled during active infection and were followed longitudinally through the course of disease. The collaborating institutions used their own protocols to collect whole blood in K2EDTA tubes. For TCRbeta analysis, collaborators shipped samples as frozen whole blood, isolated PBMCs, or DNA extracted from either of those sample types. TCRbeta CDR3 regions were amplified from genomic DNA using the immunoSEQ Assay, a bias-controlled multiplex PCR. The authors' analysis ran thus. Nucleated cell counts per sample were estimated from amplification of reference gene primers within the assay. To quantify the absolute abundance of each unique TCRbeta CDR3 rearrangement, sequence reads were collapsed and filtered. For each sample, productive Simpson clonality was calculated as the square root of Simpson's diversity index across productive rearrangements. TCRdb stores this immuneACCESS table with in-frame sequences only. Part of the clones is absent; in the studies checked, under half of the shortfall reflects unresolved V genes, and no reason is known for the rest. That table furnishes V, J and clone size, whereas the DNA furnished D and trimming. This sample has 200,000 to 300,000 clones in its table, and 91% of those were observed once. The ten biggest clones cover around 2.6% of the sample.

The investigation overall reported the following: The quantity of clinical and demographic metadata differed by source and by participant and was supplied without curation.

In regard to this clone: It lacks a known antigen. Nothing much larger sits one base from this clone, and base qualities are not available.

Recombination linked TRBV20-1 to TRBJ1-1; a weak D assignment points to TRBD1 (5 bases agree). The sequence came from a person aged 18 to 30 with COVID-19, enrolled during active disease. The sequencing sample was made of peripheral blood. The nucleotide sequence reads TGCAGTGCTAGTGTGTTGGGCAGGGTTGGGAACACTGAAGCTTTCTTT. This encodes CSASVLGRVGNTEAFF.